This T cell receptor (beta chain) was obtained from a study of blood T cell repertoires in COVID-19. At the level of the study: Donors in the United States, Italy and Spain gave samples during acute or convalescent COVID-19.

Methods used by the authors: Nucleated cell number was recorded as an estimate derived from reference gene primer amplification. Sequencing used immunoSEQ multiplex PCR; TCRdb keeps in-frame clones, though not all of them. V, J and clone size derive from that table, while D and trimming were established from the DNA sequence. The top ten hold about 3% of the sample, which has fewer than 300,000 clones, roughly 85% seen once. Sequencing used peripheral blood. The clonotype comes from a woman aged 18-29 years with acute or convalescent COVID-19.

In DNA, the CDR3 is TGTGCCAGCAGCCAATGGGCCTCGAACACTGAAGCTTTCTTT. Amino acids: CASSQWASNTEAFF. The chain has TRBV3-1 (or the pseudogene TRBV3-2) and TRBJ1-1, with no clear D. This CDR3 spans 14 amino acids. V shed 2 bases and J shed 1 base, with 8 bases lying between them. The germline V gene encodes CDR1 LGHDT and CDR2 YNNKEL (reference sequence).